This entry lists 3 T cell receptor beta chains sequenced from one sample in a study of Tregs in tolerant kidney transplant recipients. Recipients received nonmyeloablative bone marrow transplants from related graft donors, with transient mixed chimerism. Sequencing was performed with immunoSEQ multiplex PCR; in TCRdb, only in-frame clones are kept and a portion is missing. The table includes roughly 86,000 clones, roughly 93% detected once. The sample was CD4+ T cells from blood (PBMCs), taken 12 months after the transplant. The receptors come from a human patient who received a combined kidney and bone marrow transplant. T cells may partly derive from the graft donor.

A few counts support this clone. This chain connects TRBV7-9 to TRBJ1-3, with D possibly being TRBD1 (5 bases). CDR3 size: 16 residues. V shed 5 bases and J shed 1 base, with 15 bases lying between them. From germline, CDR1 is SEHNR and CDR2 FQNEAQ (reference sequence). The CDR3 nucleotides are TGTGCCAGCAGCCGGTTAGAGACAGTTTCTGGAAACACCATATATTTT. Its translation is CASSRLETVSGNTIYF. Using reference TRBV7-9 and TRBJ1-3 for the parts outside the CDR3, the full variable domain is DTGVSQNPRHKITKRGQNVTFRCDPISEHNRLYWYRQTLGQGPEFLTYFQNEAQLEKSRLLSDRFSAERPKGSFSTLEIQRTEQGDSAMYLCASSRLETVSGNTIYFGEGSWLTVV.

This chain uses TRBV9 with TRBJ2-7; 10 bases are a match to TRBD1. Germline V CDR1 and CDR2: SGDLS, YYNGEE. With 4 bases clipped from V and 2 bases from J, the junction kept 3 bases outside the gene matches. The CDR3 runs 14 residues. CDR3 loop: CASSRDRGTYEQYF. CDR3 DNA sequence: TGTGCCAGCAGCCGGGACAGGGGTACCTACGAGCAGTACTTC.

With regard to this clone: A junction end diverges from the germline sequence, so it may reflect a read error. The gene calls are TRBV10-3 and TRBJ1-4; 10 bases line up with TRBD1. The CDR3 sequence is 15 residues long. The germline V gene has CDR1 ENHRY and CDR2 SYGVKD. For the CDR3, the DNA is TGTGTCATCAGTACAGGACAGGGGGACCGTGAAAAACTGTTTTTT. It encodes CVISTGQGDREKLFF.